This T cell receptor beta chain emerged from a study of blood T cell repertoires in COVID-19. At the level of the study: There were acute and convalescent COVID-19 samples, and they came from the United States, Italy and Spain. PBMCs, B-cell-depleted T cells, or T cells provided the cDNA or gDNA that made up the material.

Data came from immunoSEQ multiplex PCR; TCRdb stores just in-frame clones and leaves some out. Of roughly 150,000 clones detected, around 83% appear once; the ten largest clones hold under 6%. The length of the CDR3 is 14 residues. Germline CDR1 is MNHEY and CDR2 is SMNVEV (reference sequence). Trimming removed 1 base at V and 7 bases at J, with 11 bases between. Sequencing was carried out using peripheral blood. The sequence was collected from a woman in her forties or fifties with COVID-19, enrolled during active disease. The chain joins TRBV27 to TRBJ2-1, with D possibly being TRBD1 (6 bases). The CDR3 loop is CASSLYGTYNEQFF. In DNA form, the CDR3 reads TGTGCCAGCAGTTTATACGGGACATATAATGAGCAGTTCTTC.